This T cell receptor beta chain stems from a study of T cells in Graves' hyperthyroidism and ophthalmopathy. General study results and limits: Ophthalmopathy could be told apart from stable hyperthyroidism with a 13 V-J model.

Amplification targeted TCR beta CDR3 regions from RNA transcripts. The primer set for the first-round RT-PCR of the TCR CDR3 was HTBI. TCRdb recomputed calls from the multiplex PCR reads with MiXCR, one row per CDR3 protein. The profile shows around 620,000 distinct CDR3 sequences, about 16% of them singletons. CDR1 is SGHTA, CDR2 FQGNSA, per germline. V lost 5 bases and J lost 4, with 15 bases in between. The CDR3 consists of 14 residues. This clonotype was counted many times. Its antigen is still unknown. In patients aged 18 to 65, hyperthyroidism was newly diagnosed, with duration under 2 months. For the diagnoses, clinical symptoms, serum thyroxine and TRAb, thyroid ultrasound and orbital computed tomography were used.

The rearrangement joins TRBV7-2 to TRBJ2-7; D possibly corresponds to TRBD1 (5 bases). The sequenced sample consisted of blood. This TCR was sampled from a woman in her twenties or thirties with Graves' hyperthyroidism. DNA of the CDR3: TGTGCCAGCAGCCATCCAGGGTCCTTATACGAGCAGTACTTC. This codes for CASSHPGSLYEQYF.